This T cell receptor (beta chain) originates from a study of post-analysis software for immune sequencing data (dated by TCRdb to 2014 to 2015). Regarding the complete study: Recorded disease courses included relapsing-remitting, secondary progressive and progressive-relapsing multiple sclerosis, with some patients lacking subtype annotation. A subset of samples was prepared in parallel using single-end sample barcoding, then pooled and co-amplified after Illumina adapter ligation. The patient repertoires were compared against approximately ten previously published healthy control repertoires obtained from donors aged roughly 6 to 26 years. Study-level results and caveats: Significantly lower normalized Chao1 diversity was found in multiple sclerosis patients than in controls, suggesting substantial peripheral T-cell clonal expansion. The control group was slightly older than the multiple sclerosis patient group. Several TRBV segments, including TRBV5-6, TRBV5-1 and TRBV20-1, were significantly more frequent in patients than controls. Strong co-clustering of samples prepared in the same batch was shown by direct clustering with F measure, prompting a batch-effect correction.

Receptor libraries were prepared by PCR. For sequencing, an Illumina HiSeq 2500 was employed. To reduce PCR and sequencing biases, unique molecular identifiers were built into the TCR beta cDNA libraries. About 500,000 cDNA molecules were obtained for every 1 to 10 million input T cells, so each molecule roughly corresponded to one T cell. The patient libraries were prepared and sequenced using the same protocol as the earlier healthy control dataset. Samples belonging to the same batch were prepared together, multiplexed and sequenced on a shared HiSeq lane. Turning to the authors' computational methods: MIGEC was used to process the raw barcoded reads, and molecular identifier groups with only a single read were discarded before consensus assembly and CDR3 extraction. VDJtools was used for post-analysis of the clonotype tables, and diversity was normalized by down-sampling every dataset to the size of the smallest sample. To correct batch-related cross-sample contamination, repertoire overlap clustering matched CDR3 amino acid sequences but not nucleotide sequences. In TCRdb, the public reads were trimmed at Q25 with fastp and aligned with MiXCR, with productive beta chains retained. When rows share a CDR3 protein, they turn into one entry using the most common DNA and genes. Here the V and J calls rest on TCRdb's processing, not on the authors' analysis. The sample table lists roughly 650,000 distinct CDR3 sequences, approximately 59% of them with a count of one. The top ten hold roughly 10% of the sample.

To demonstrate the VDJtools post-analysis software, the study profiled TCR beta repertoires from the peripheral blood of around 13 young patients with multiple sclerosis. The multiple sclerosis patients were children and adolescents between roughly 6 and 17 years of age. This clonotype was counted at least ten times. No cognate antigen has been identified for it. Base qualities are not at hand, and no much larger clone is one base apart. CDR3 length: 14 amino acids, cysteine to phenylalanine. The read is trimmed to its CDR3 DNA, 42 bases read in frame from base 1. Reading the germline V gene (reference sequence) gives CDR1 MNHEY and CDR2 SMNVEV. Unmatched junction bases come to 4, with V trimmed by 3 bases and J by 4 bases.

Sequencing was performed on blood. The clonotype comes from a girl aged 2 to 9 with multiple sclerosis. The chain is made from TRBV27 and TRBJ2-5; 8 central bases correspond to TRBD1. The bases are TGTGCCAGCAGTTTGACAGGGGTTGGAGAGACCCAGTACTTC. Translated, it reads CASSLTGVGETQYF.